This T cell receptor beta chain was recorded in a study of PD-1 blockade in mismatch repair-deficient tumors. Study-wide background: Patients had more than ten mismatch repair-deficient cancer types, all previously treated and progressing. Study findings and constraints: After pembrolizumab, tumor-resident clones rose rapidly, then generally contracted before radiologic responses.

Only a few counts were recorded for this clone. The antigen is not known. Mismatch repair deficiency was confirmed in all patients, by PCR or immunohistochemistry. The germline V gene has CDR1 GTSNPN and CDR2 SVGIG (reference sequence). The CDR3 length is 13 residues. Trimming cost V 1 base and J 6 bases, with 10 bases left between them. Sequencing was performed with immunoSEQ multiplex PCR; in TCRdb, only in-frame clones are kept and a portion is missing. The data contain about 120,000 clones, 70% to 90% of them seen just once; the ten biggest clones take up roughly 13%. The TCR originated in an adult with mismatch repair-deficient cancer. This sequence joins TRBV30 and TRBJ1-3; maybe TRBD1 (6 bases). The sequencing used peripheral blood, collected 44 weeks after starting pembrolizumab. CDR3: CAWSGGRENTIYF. DNA for the CDR3: TGTGCCTGGAGTGGGGGGCGTGAAAACACCATATATTTT.